The text below deals with one T cell receptor beta chain. The sample is drawn from a study of blood T cell repertoires in COVID-19. Study-wide context: Specimens from acute and convalescent COVID-19 originated in the United States, Italy and Spain. Sources were T cells, B-cell-depleted T cells, or PBMCs; the material itself was cDNA or gDNA.

CDR3 size: 11 residues. V gave up 5 bases and J gave up 9 bases, with 10 bases separating them. The germline CDR1 and CDR2 sequences are MNHEY and SVGEGT. TCRdb's table, derived via immunoSEQ multiplex PCR, lists solely in-frame clones and lacks some. The sample contains some 130,000 clones, nearly 70% of which appear only once. The V gene is TRBV6-2 or TRBV6-3, the J gene TRBJ1-2; a possible D gene is TRBD1 (6 bases). The sample consisted of peripheral blood. This TCR came from a woman in her seventies with acute or convalescent COVID-19. The CDR3 sequence: CASSKGQRYTF. For the CDR3, the DNA is TGTGCCAGCAGTAAAGGACAGCGCTACACCTTC.